This T cell receptor (beta chain) is from a study of blood T cell repertoires in COVID-19. Clones were read by immunoSEQ multiplex PCR, and TCRdb kept only the in-frame ones, dropping some. Of around 70,000 clones listed, around 90% are singletons. The receptor was isolated from a man aged 45-60 years with acute or convalescent COVID-19. The source material was peripheral blood.

The CDR3 loop is CASSQDSGRSEAFF. Here the CDR3 DNA reads TGTGCCAGCAGCCAAGATTCGGGGAGATCGGAAGCTTTCTTT. This chain joins TRBV14 and TRBJ1-1; D gene unclear. CDR1 SGHDN and CDR2 FVKESK come from the germline V gene. The CDR3 has 14 amino acids. Between the trimmed V and J ends, which lost 0 bases and 8 bases, there was a span of 13 bases.